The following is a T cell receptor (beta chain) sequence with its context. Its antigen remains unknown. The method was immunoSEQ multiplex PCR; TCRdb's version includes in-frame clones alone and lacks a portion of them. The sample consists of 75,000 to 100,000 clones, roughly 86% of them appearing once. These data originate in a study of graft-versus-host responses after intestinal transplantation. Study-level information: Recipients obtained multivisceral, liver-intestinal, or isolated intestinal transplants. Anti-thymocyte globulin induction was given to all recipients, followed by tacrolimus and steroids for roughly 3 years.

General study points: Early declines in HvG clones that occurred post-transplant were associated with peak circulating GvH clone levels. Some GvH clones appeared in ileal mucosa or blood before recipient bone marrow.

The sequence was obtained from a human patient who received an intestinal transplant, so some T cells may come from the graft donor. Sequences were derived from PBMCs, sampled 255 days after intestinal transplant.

The CDR3 is CASSLATGAAEQYF. For the CDR3, the DNA is TGTGCCAGCAGCTTGGCCACAGGAGCGGCCGAGCAGTACTTC. The rearrangement uses TRBV5-6 and TRBJ2-7, with D tentatively TRBD1 or TRBD2 (5 bases each). The CDR3 extends over 14 amino acids. CDR1 is SGHDT and CDR2 is YYEEEE in the germline V gene. The V gene lost 0 bases and the J gene lost 6 bases, with 13 bases spanning the gap.